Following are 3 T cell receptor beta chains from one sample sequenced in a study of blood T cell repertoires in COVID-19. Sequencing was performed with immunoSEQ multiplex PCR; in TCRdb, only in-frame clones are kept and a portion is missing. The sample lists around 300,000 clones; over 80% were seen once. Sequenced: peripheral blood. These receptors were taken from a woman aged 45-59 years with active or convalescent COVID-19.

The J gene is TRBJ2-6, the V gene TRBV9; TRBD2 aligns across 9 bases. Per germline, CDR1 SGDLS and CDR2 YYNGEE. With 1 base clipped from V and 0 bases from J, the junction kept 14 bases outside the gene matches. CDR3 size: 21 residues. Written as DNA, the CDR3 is TGTGCCAGCAGCGTACATCCTAGCGGGAAGGGGGGAATCTCTGGGGCCAACGTCCTGACTTTC. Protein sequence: CASSVHPSGKGGISGANVLTF.

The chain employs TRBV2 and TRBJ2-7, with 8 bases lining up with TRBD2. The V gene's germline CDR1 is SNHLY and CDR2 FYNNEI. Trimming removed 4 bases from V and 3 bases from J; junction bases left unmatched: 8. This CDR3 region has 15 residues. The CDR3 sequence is CASSGERERHYEQYF. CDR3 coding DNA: TGTGCCAGCAGTGGGGAGCGGGAGAGACACTACGAGCAGTACTTC.

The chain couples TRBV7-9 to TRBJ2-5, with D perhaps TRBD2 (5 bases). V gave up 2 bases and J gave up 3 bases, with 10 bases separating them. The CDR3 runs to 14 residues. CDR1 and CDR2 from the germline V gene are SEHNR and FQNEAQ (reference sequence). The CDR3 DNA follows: TGTGCCAGCAGCTTACTAGCTCTTAAAGAGACCCAGTACTTC. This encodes CASSLLALKETQYF.